Each of the 16 T cell receptor beta chains below was sequenced from the same sample in a study of T cells in Graves' hyperthyroidism and ophthalmopathy. The CDR3 regions of TCR beta were amplified from RNA transcripts. With the HTBI primer set, the TCR CDR3 went through a first round of RT-PCR. MiXCR, run by TCRdb on the multiplex PCR reads, gives a single entry per CDR3 protein. The sample has almost 350,000 distinct CDR3 sequences, 15% to 20% seen once. Input material: blood. Every receptor here comes from a woman aged 40 to 55 with Graves' ophthalmopathy.

The table lists this clonotype with many counts. The chain has TRBV15 and TRBJ2-5; tentatively, D is TRBD2 (5 bases). In germline, CDR1 is LNHNV, CDR2 YYDKDF (reference sequence). Trimming took off 5 bases at V and 2 bases at J, with 15 bases between the two ends. CDR3 length equals 15 residues. The CDR3 DNA reads TGTGCCACCAGCTCTAGAGGGTGGGGACAAGAGACCCAGTACTTC. Encoded protein: CATSSRGWGQETQYF.

This clonotype showed up many times. The chain has TRBV12-3 or TRBV12-4 and TRBJ2-5; possible D gene TRBD2, 6 bases. CDR3 length equals 15 residues. The ends were cut back, 5 bases at V and 0 bases at J, with 13 bases in the middle. The CDR3 sequence is CASSRTRGYQETQYF. CDR3 bases: TGTGCCAGCAGTCGGACTCGGGGGTACCAAGAGACCCAGTACTTC.

This clonotype was observed at least ten times. The V call is TRBV20-1, the J call TRBJ1-5; 7 nucleotides align to TRBD1. The germline gives CDR1 DFQATT, CDR2 SNEGSKA (reference sequence). This CDR3 has 16 amino acids. J was trimmed by 3 bases and V by 0 bases; bases with no gene match: 8. The CDR3 nucleotides read TGCAGTGCTAGAGAGTGGGACAGAGGACTCAATCAGCCCCAGCATTTT. Amino acids: CSAREWDRGLNQPQHF.

This clonotype was detected many times. A read error may explain this, as a much larger clone is one base away. The J gene is TRBJ1-2, the V gene TRBV7-9; 7 bases line up with TRBD1. The trim removed 5 bases at V and 7 bases at J, leaving 13 bases unmatched. The germline CDR1 and CDR2 sequences are SEHNR and FQNEAQ (reference sequence). CDR3 size: 15 residues. The CDR3: CASSTRRQGDCGYTF. The CDR3 DNA follows: TGTGCCAGCAGCACTCGTCGGCAGGGGGACTGTGGCTACACCTTC.

Many counts were recorded for this clonotype. A junction boundary mismatches the germline segment, possibly from a read error. The chain carries TRBV6-5 and TRBJ2-7; tentatively, D is TRBD1 (6 bases). Per germline, CDR1 MNHEY and CDR2 SVGAGI. The CDR3 spans 15 residues. The CDR3 coding sequence is TGTGCCAGCAGGTACTTCAGGGGCTCCATGTACGAGCAGTACTTC. Translating it yields CASRYFRGSMYEQYF.

This sequence joins TRBV15 and TRBJ2-4; TRBD1 matches 12 bases. CDR3 length: 19 amino acids. Germline V CDR1 and CDR2: LNHNV, YYDKDF (reference sequence). The J segment lost 1 base and the V segment lost 1 base, leaving 8 bases of the junction unmatched. The CDR3 spells CATSRARDRGRVAKNIQYF. CDR3 in DNA: TGTGCCACCAGCAGAGCCCGGGACAGGGGGCGGGTGGCCAAAAACATTCAGTACTTC.

The J gene is TRBJ1-5, the V gene TRBV12-3 or TRBV12-4; TRBD1 agrees at 8 bases. The CDR3 is 13 amino acids. J was trimmed by 5 bases and V by 7 bases; bases with no gene match: 4. The CDR3 DNA reads as TGTGCCAGCAACGTGGACAGGGATCAGCCCCAGCATTTT. Translation gives CASNVDRDQPQHF.

This clonotype was counted a few times. This chain uses TRBV30 with TRBJ1-1; D ambiguous. The CDR3 is 13 residues long. V dropped 0 bases and J dropped 1 base, with 6 bases sitting between them. The germline V gene has CDR1 GTSNPN and CDR2 SVGIG (reference sequence). CDR3 sequence: CAWSVLQNTEAFF. In DNA form, the CDR3 reads TGTGCCTGGAGTGTTCTACAGAACACTGAAGCTTTCTTT. The full variable domain, its missing parts supplied by reference TRBV30 and TRBJ1-1, is SQTIHQWPATLVQPVGSPLSLECTVEGTSNPNLYWYRQAAGRGLQLLFYSVGIGQISSEVPQNLSASRPQDRQFILSSKKLLLSDSGFYLCAWSVLQNTEAFFGQGTRLTVV.

This clonotype came up many times. This sequence joins TRBV7-2 and TRBJ1-5, with 10 bases aligning to TRBD1. This CDR3 is built from 15 residues. Germline trimming cut 2 bases from V and 6 bases from J; bases unmatched to any gene: 4. Germline V lookup: CDR1 SGHTA, CDR2 FQGNSA. The CDR3 region has the DNA TGTGCCAGCAGCTTACTGACAGGGGGCGGTCAGCCCCAGCATTTT. Its protein product is CASSLLTGGGQPQHF.

This clonotype was detected ten times or more. This chain uses TRBV5-4 with TRBJ1-2, with a possible D match to TRBD1 (6 bases). V was trimmed by 0 bases and J by 2 bases, leaving 11 bases between them. This CDR3 contains 15 residues. Germline values: CDR1 SGHNT, CDR2 YYREEE (reference sequence). The CDR3 region has the DNA TGTGCCAGCAGCTTGGTGGGGGGGCAGAACTATGGCTACACCTTC. It specifies CASSLVGGQNYGYTF.

This clonotype was detected many times. The chain is built from TRBV20-1 and TRBJ2-5; D uncertain. The CDR3 runs to 11 residues. CDR1 is DFQATT, CDR2 SNEGSKA, per germline (reference sequence). V gave up 1 base and J gave up 1 base, with 1 base separating them. The CDR3 spells CSARVQETQYF. DNA for the CDR3: TGCAGTGCTAGAGTCCAAGAGACCCAGTACTTC.

This clonotype was observed at least ten times. The V call is TRBV10-1, the J call TRBJ1-1, with D tentatively TRBD1 (6 bases). CDR1 and CDR2 (germline): WNHNN, SYGVQD (reference sequence). This CDR3 contains 15 residues. Trimming removed 7 bases at V and 4 bases at J, with 19 bases between. The CDR3 protein is CASTPSRGGLTEAFF. DNA for the CDR3: TGCGCCAGCACCCCCTCTAGGGGGGGACTCACTGAAGCTTTCTTT.

This clonotype was seen at least ten times. The chain combines TRBV5-1 with TRBJ2-2; D is perhaps TRBD1 (6 bases). CDR1 and CDR2 from the germline V gene are SGHRS and YFSETQ. The V gene lost 0 bases and the J gene lost 0 bases, with 9 bases spanning the gap. CDR3 size: 16 residues. The CDR3 spells CASSLVRTANTGELFF. CDR3 DNA sequence: TGCGCCAGCAGCTTGGTTCGGACAGCGAACACCGGGGAGCTGTTTTTT.

This clonotype was seen at least ten times. CDR3 loop: CASSLHETGYYGYTF. CDR3 in DNA: TGTGCCAGCAGTTTACACGAGACAGGTTACTATGGCTACACCTTC. This sequence joins TRBV28 and TRBJ1-2, with D maybe TRBD1 (6 bases). V was clipped by 2 bases and J by 3 bases, with 13 bases between them. The length of the CDR3 is 15 residues. Germline CDR1 is MDHEN and CDR2 is SYDVKM.

This clonotype was counted at least ten times. The chain is built from TRBV2 and TRBJ1-5; D is ambiguous. There are 14 residues in the CDR3. Per germline, CDR1 SNHLY and CDR2 FYNNEI. Trimming removed 1 base from V and 4 bases from J, with 8 bases in between. The CDR3 DNA is TGTGCCAGCAGTGAAGACTCCTCAAATCAGCCCCAGCATTTT. This gives the protein CASSEDSSNQPQHF.

There are a few counts of this clonotype. A much larger clonotype is one base distant, so this may be a read error. The chain has TRBV19 and TRBJ1-5; 8 bases are shared with TRBD1. The CDR3 length is 15 residues. Germline V CDR1 and CDR2: LNHDA, SQIVND (reference sequence). CDR3 protein: CVSSDSGGAIQPQHF. Written as DNA, the CDR3 is TGTGTCAGTAGTGATTCAGGGGGCGCGATTCAGCCCCAGCATTTT.